The 21 T cell receptor beta chains presented below share a single source sample, sequenced in a study of blood T cell repertoires in COVID-19. The method was immunoSEQ multiplex PCR; TCRdb's version includes in-frame clones alone and lacks a portion of them. Among under 350,000 clones listed, around nine tenths were seen once. Specimen: PBMCs or T cells enriched from blood (not recorded which). The receptors derive from a woman aged 60-75 years who had recovered from COVID-19.

The chain couples TRBV28 to TRBJ1-4; tentatively, D is TRBD1 (6 bases). The CDR3 is 15 residues long. Trimming took 3 bases from V and 4 from J, leaving 12 bases between them. Germline V CDR1 and CDR2: MDHEN, SYDVKM. CDR3 amino acids: CASSFPDSRNEKLFF. The CDR3 DNA sequence: TGTGCCAGCAGTTTCCCGGACAGCCGTAATGAAAAACTGTTTTTT.

The V gene is TRBV11-2, the J gene TRBJ2-7, with D possibly TRBD1 on 5 matching bases. Germline V gene data show CDR1 as SGHAT and CDR2 as FQNNGV. The germline V and J ends were trimmed by 4 bases and 1 base, with 8 bases remaining between them. The CDR3 totals 13 residues. The CDR3: CASSSRQSYEQYF. The CDR3 nucleotides read TGTGCCAGCAGCTCTCGACAGTCCTACGAGCAGTACTTC. Using reference TRBV11-2 and TRBJ2-7 for the parts outside the CDR3, the full variable domain is EAGVAQSPRYKIIEKRQSVAFWCNPISGHATLYWYQQILGQGPKLLIQFQNNGVVDDSQLPKDRFSAERLKGVDSTLKIQPAKLEDSAVYLCASSSRQSYEQYFGPGTRLTVT.

The genes are TRBV2 and TRBJ1-2, with TRBD1 identical over 7 bases. The CDR3 length is 15 residues. Looked up from germline, CDR1 is SNHLY and CDR2 is FYNNEI. V lost 6 bases and J lost 2; bases outside the gene matches: 9. The CDR3 loop reads CASRLDRAQNYGYTF. The CDR3 nucleotides are TGTGCCAGCAGGTTAGACAGGGCTCAGAACTATGGCTACACCTTC.

The chain combines TRBV21-1 with TRBJ1-3; the D call of TRBD1 is as the table states it, not checked on the DNA. TRBV21-1 is reported as a pseudogene. The CDR3 contains 14 residues. This CDR3 is CASSDGTDGNTIYF. DNA of the CDR3: TGTGCCAGCAGCGACGGGACAGATGGAAACACCATATATTTT.

This chain uses TRBV9 with TRBJ2-1; 9 nucleotides line up with TRBD2. Germline V CDR1 and CDR2: SGDLS, YYNGEE. With V trimmed by 8 bases and J by 6 bases, 12 bases remained unmatched. This CDR3 has 15 residues. CDR3 region: CASAEGTSNPNEQFF. CDR3 DNA: TGTGCCAGTGCCGAAGGGACTAGCAATCCCAATGAGCAGTTCTTC.

V is TRBV7-2 and J is TRBJ2-1; D is ambiguous. The V gene's germline CDR1 is SGHTA and CDR2 FQGNSA. Trimming cost V 0 bases and J 5 bases, with 5 bases left between them. The CDR3 contains 13 residues. CDR3 amino acids: CASSLAAHNEQFF. The CDR3 DNA reads as TGTGCCAGCAGCTTAGCGGCCCACAATGAGCAGTTCTTC.

The J gene is TRBJ2-1, the V gene TRBV10-3; 7 nucleotides align to TRBD2. V shed 8 bases and J 8 bases; nucleotides not matched to a gene: 6. Germline V lookup: CDR1 ENHRY, CDR2 SYGVKD. CDR3 length equals 12 residues. The CDR3 sequence is CAIAGEGDEQFF. The CDR3 DNA follows: TGTGCCATCGCGGGGGAGGGAGATGAGCAGTTCTTC.

This clone was detected ten times or more. The chain uses TRBV13 and TRBJ1-6, with D unclear. V was trimmed by 5 bases and J by 8 bases, leaving 7 bases between them. This CDR3 is 12 amino acids long. CDR1 is PRHDT, CDR2 FYEKMQ, per germline (reference sequence). The CDR3 reads CASSHSYSPLHF. Written as DNA, the CDR3 is TGTGCCAGCAGCCATTCATATTCACCCCTCCACTTT.

The V call is TRBV19, the J call TRBJ1-3; no clear D. The CDR3 sequence is 14 residues long. Trimming pared 6 bases from V and 0 bases from J, leaving 9 bases between. Germline V gene lookup returns CDR1 LNHDA and CDR2 SQIVND (reference sequence). CDR3: CASRSGSSGNTIYF. CDR3 DNA: TGTGCCAGTAGGAGTGGGAGCTCTGGAAACACCATATATTTT.

The chain couples TRBV3-1 (or the pseudogene TRBV3-2) to TRBJ2-1; 11 nucleotides match TRBD2. This CDR3 is built from 17 residues. Trimming took 4 bases from V and 2 from J; bases not matched to a gene: 7. CDR1 is LGHDT, CDR2 YNNKEL, per germline (reference sequence). This CDR3 reads CASSPGGLAGTYNEQFF. In DNA form, the CDR3 reads TGTGCCAGCAGCCCAGGCGGACTAGCGGGTACCTACAATGAGCAGTTCTTC.

The rearrangement joins TRBV29-1 to TRBJ2-2, with 8 bases matching TRBD1. The CDR3 spans 14 residues. The V gene's germline CDR1 is SQVTM and CDR2 ANQGSEA. V lost 7 bases, J lost 6 bases, and 10 bases stayed unmatched. The CDR3 reads CSGRRQGAAGELFF. The CDR3 nucleotides are TGCAGCGGCCGACGGCAGGGGGCTGCCGGGGAGCTGTTTTTT.

This chain connects TRBV28 to TRBJ2-5; tentatively, D is TRBD2 (6 bases). Germline lookup yields CDR1 MDHEN and CDR2 SYDVKM. V was pared by 2 bases and J by 7 bases, with 14 bases between. The CDR3 is 14 residues long. The DNA of the CDR3 is TGTGCCAGCAGTTTACCGCGGGGCGGTGCGACCCAGTACTTC. As protein: CASSLPRGGATQYF.

The genes are TRBV2 and TRBJ2-3, with D unresolved. There are 13 residues in the CDR3. V was pared by 8 bases and J by 2 bases, with 11 bases between. The germline gives CDR1 SNHLY, CDR2 FYNNEI. The CDR3 reads CASVAEVTDTQYF. Written as DNA, the CDR3 is TGTGCCAGCGTGGCCGAGGTCACAGATACGCAGTATTTT. Full variable domain (rest looked up from reference TRBV2 and TRBJ2-3): EPEVTQTPSHQVTQMGQEVILRCVPISNHLYFYWYRQILGQKVEFLVSFYNNEISEKSEIFDDQFSVERPDGSNFTLKIRSTKLEDSAMYFCASVAEVTDTQYFGPGTRLTVL.

The chain is built from TRBV5-1 and TRBJ1-4; no firm D call. Germline loops: CDR1 SGHRS, CDR2 YFSETQ. Between the trimmed V and J ends, which lost 4 bases and 3 bases, there was a span of 10 bases. This CDR3 comprises 14 residues. The DNA of the CDR3 is TGCGCCAGCAGCGCGGTTACGGCTAATGAAAAACTGTTTTTT. Protein product: CASSAVTANEKLFF.

The chain has TRBV28 and TRBJ2-1, with 9 bases lining up with TRBD2. The germline V gene encodes CDR1 MDHEN and CDR2 SYDVKM. V lost 5 bases to trimming and J lost 2 bases; unmatched junction nucleotides: 7. The CDR3 covers 16 residues. CDR3 in DNA: TGTGCCAGCAGTCGGCCGGGACTAGCAGCCTACAATGAGCAGTTCTTC. Its protein is CASSRPGLAAYNEQFF.

This rearrangement joins TRBV7-2 to TRBJ2-4; 10 bases agree with TRBD2. Per the germline V gene, CDR1 is SGHTA and CDR2 is FQGNSA. With 2 bases clipped from V and 0 bases from J, the junction kept 4 bases outside the gene matches. The CDR3 spans 17 residues. CDR3 residues: CASSLLAGGLAKNIQYF. The CDR3 DNA sequence: TGTGCCAGCAGCTTATTAGCGGGAGGACTAGCCAAAAACATTCAGTACTTC.

J is TRBJ2-6 and V is TRBV30; TRBD1 matches 9 bases. The CDR3 consists of 17 residues. V shed 6 bases and J 0 bases; nucleotides not matched to a gene: 9. The V gene's germline CDR1 is GTSNPN and CDR2 SVGIG (reference sequence). The chain's CDR3 is CACSRDRVSSGANVLTF. The CDR3 bases are TGTGCCTGCTCCCGGGACAGGGTTAGCTCTGGGGCCAACGTCCTGACTTTC.

The rearrangement uses TRBV7-9 and TRBJ2-1; TRBD1 matches 7 bases. Trimming removed 5 bases from V and 1 base from J; junction bases left unmatched: 5. Germline assignment: CDR1 SEHNR and CDR2 FQNEAQ (reference sequence). This CDR3 has 15 amino acids. CDR3 DNA: TGTGCCAGCAGCGCCCGACAGGGATCCTACAATGAGCAGTTCTTC. Amino acid sequence: CASSARQGSYNEQFF.

The chain joins TRBV10-3 to TRBJ2-7, with TRBD1 as a possible D gene (6 bases). Trimming removed 11 bases from V and 3 bases from J, with 14 bases in between. Germline V CDR1 and CDR2: ENHRY, SYGVKD. This CDR3 comprises 12 residues. The CDR3 loop reads CAARRDNYEQYF. The CDR3 DNA is TGTGCCGCCCGACGGGACAACTACGAGCAGTACTTC.

This chain links TRBV2 with TRBJ2-7; 9 positions agree with TRBD1. The CDR3 spans 13 residues. The V segment lost 9 bases and the J segment 7 bases; nucleotides outside the gene matches: 10. CDR1 SNHLY and CDR2 FYNNEI come from the germline V gene. DNA of the CDR3: TGTGCCAGTGCACCCATGGGACAGGGAGAGCAGTACTTC. Translating gives CASAPMGQGEQYF.

CDR3 nucleotides: TGTGCCAGCAGTCAAGGGACAGGGGATTACTATGGCTACACCTTC. This codes for CASSQGTGDYYGYTF. This rearrangement joins TRBV27 to TRBJ1-2, with 10 bases lining up with TRBD1. Germline CDR1 reads MNHEY; CDR2 reads SMNVEV (reference sequence). V trimming: 5 bases; J trimming: 3 bases; junction bases outside the gene matches: 6. CDR3 length equals 15 residues.